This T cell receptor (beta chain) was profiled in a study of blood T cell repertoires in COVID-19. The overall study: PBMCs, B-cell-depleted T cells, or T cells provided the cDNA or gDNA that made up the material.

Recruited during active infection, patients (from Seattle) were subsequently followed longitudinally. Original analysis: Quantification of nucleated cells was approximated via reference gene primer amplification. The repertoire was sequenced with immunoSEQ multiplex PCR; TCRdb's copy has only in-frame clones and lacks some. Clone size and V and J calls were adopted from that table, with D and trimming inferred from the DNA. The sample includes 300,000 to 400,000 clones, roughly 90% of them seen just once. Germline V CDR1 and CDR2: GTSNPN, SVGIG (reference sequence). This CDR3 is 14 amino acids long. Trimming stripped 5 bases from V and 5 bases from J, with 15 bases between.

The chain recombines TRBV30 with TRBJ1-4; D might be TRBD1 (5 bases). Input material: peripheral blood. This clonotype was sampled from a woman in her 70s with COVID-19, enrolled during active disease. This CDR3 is CAWGPGGENEKLFF. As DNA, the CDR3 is TGTGCCTGGGGCCCGGGGGGGGAAAATGAAAAACTGTTTTTT. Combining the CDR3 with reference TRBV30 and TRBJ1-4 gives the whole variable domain SQTIHQWPATLVQPVGSPLSLECTVEGTSNPNLYWYRQAAGRGLQLLFYSVGIGQISSEVPQNLSASRPQDRQFILSSKKLLLSDSGFYLCAWGPGGENEKLFFGSGTQLSVL.